This T cell receptor (beta chain) stems from a study of control samples from healthy donors and cancer patients. Sequenced by immunoSEQ multiplex PCR; TCRdb stores in-frame clones only, minus some. The repertoire holds 150,000 to 200,000 clones, with around 90% as singletons. Germline CDR1 MNHEY, CDR2 SVGEGT. V lost 5 bases to trimming and J lost 4 bases, with 14 bases between them. This CDR3 is built from 14 residues. J is TRBJ2-5 and V is TRBV6-2 or TRBV6-3; D is undetermined. The sample comprised blood. This TCR was sampled from a woman aged 50 to 60 in good health. CDR3 region: CASSERGPPETQYF. The CDR3 nucleotides read TGTGCCAGCAGTGAGAGAGGACCACCAGAGACCCAGTACTTC.